This T cell receptor (beta chain) was documented in a study of blood T cell repertoires in COVID-19. In the study overall: Researchers got acute and convalescent COVID-19 samples from the United States, Italy and Spain. Nucleic acid was either cDNA or gDNA, and it came from T cells, B-cell-depleted T cells, or PBMCs.

From germline, CDR1 is MNHEY and CDR2 SMNVEV (reference sequence). This CDR3 region has 17 residues. With respect to this clone: One end of the junction fails to match germline, which may point to a read error.

Authors' processing steps: Reference gene primer amplification gave nucleated cell count estimates. The method was immunoSEQ multiplex PCR; TCRdb's version includes in-frame clones alone and lacks a portion of them. That table furnishes V, J and clone size, whereas the DNA furnished D and trimming. Among tens of thousands of clones, about 89% were seen once, and the ten largest hold 1.6%. Sequenced input: peripheral blood. The sequence was collected from a man in his sixties with acute or convalescent COVID-19. V usage is TRBV27 and J usage is TRBJ2-7, with 9 bases lining up with TRBD2. The CDR3 reads CASCLSAGGGGGYEQYF. The CDR3 DNA sequence: TGTGCCAGCTGTTTATCGGCGGGAGGGGGGGGTGGGTACGAGCAGTACTTC.